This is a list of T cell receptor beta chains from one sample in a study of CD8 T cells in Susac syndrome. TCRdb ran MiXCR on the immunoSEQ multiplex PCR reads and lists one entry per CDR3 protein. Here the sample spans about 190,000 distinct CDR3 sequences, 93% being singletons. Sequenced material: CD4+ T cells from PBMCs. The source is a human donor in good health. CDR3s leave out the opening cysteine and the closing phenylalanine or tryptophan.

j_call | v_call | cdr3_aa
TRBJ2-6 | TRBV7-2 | ASSLMSGPLSGANVLT
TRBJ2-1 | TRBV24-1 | ATGGDRGSNEQF
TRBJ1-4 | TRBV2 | ASKRDRVSNEKLF
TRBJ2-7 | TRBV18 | ASSPSEREQY
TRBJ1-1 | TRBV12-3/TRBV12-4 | ASSAPPGANTEAF
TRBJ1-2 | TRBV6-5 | ASSFYLARNHYGYT
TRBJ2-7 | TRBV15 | ATSRGGGEQY
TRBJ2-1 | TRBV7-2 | ASSLVPQGIVTNEQF
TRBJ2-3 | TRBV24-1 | ATTPRSWTDTQY
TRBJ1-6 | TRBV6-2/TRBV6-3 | ASSRGQETLH
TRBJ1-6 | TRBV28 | ASSNNSPLH
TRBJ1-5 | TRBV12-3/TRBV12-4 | ASSFGQVERNQPQH
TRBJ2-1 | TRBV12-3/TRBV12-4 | ASSLGQGMNEQF
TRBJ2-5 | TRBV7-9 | ASSRSAGETQY
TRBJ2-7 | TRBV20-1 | SARPGFHEQY
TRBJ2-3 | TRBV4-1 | ASSQRLGAETTDTQY
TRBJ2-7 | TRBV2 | ASSEDRQVSSYEQY
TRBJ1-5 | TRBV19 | ASSIGSGRENFGNQPQH
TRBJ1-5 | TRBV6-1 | ASTDRGTGEQPQH
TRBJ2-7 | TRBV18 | ASSSRKTSYEQY
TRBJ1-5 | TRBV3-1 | ASSQDRGSNQPQH
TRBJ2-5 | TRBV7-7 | ASSSGSFETQY